These T cell receptor beta chains were read from a single sample in a study of human T cells and chemical hapten exposure. TCRdb processed the RACE reads anew with MiXCR; each CDR3 protein has one entry. This sample yields over 300,000 distinct CDR3 sequences, of which roughly 4.6% are seen a single time; 2.5% to 3% belongs to the top ten. Specimen: whole blood, collected in connection with sensitization to the hapten diphenylcyclopropenone (DPC). Source of these receptors: a woman between 45 and 65 years old with alopecia areata. Some clones in this sample may be carry-over from other donors' samples. Both conserved end residues are part of each CDR3. Each record gives: J gene, V gene, CDR3 protein.

>TRBJ1-1|TRBV5-6
CASSLRVLGNTEAFF
>TRBJ1-1|TRBV6-1
CASSEAGGRGTEAFF
>TRBJ1-5|TRBV29-1
CSVEDGRVVSNQPQHF
>TRBJ2-3|TRBV7-8
CASSLGLQFTDTQYF
>TRBJ2-3|TRBV29-1
CSVGDQGDTDTQYF
>TRBJ1-2|TRBV27
CASSLRTGRNYGYTF
>TRBJ1-1|TRBV5-1
CASSLAPGGSEAFF
>TRBJ1-2|TRBV20-1
CSARDPQGPIYGYTF
>TRBJ1-2|TRBV29-1
CSVVGTGYGYTF
>TRBJ1-6|TRBV5-1
CASSLGGPGQVPSPLHF
>TRBJ2-7|TRBV10-3
CAISQQGPVSGEQYF
>TRBJ2-7|TRBV2
CASRDGSYEQYF
>TRBJ2-7|TRBV4-3
CASSQVIAENYEQYF
>TRBJ1-1|TRBV6-1
CASERLREGAFF
>TRBJ2-3|TRBV3-1
CASSHSSTDTQYF
>TRBJ2-5|TRBV7-7
CASTEKRRFQETQYF
>TRBJ2-7|TRBV4-1
CASSQRQGVVYEQYF
>TRBJ2-3|TRBV9
CASSVDGTPDTQYF
>TRBJ2-1|TRBV19
CASSVHSYNEQFF
>TRBJ1-5|TRBV30
CAWSRGGQPQHF
>TRBJ1-4|TRBV6-1
CASSIPGQGIEKLFF
>TRBJ1-6|TRBV5-6
CASSLAQNLNNSPLHF
>TRBJ2-1|TRBV7-2
CASSLELAGASSYNEQFF
>TRBJ2-3|TRBV2
CASKRGGSLTDTQYF
>TRBJ2-1|TRBV2
CASSPLGGRGVHEQFF
>TRBJ2-1|TRBV30
CALDHLRNNEQFF
>TRBJ2-1|TRBV2
CASSAMGVYNEQFF
>TRBJ1-5|TRBV6-2/TRBV6-3
CASSEIGGQPQHF
>TRBJ1-1|TRBV6-2/TRBV6-3
CASRDRGVTEAFF
>TRBJ2-7|TRBV5-5
CASSGQTYEQYF
>TRBJ1-1|TRBV7-8
CASSFTLVEGNTEAFF
>TRBJ2-1|TRBV3-1
CASSQVGREYNEQFF
>TRBJ2-6|TRBV9
CASSASTSGANVLTF
>TRBJ2-5|TRBV13
CASSTRPAGETQYF
>TRBJ1-4|TRBV18
CASSSSPHELFF
>TRBJ1-2|TRBV21-1
CASSKSNYGYTF
>TRBJ1-6|TRBV10-3
CANQGQGSPLHF
>TRBJ1-1|TRBV29-1
CSVALNTEAFF
>TRBJ2-5|TRBV29-1
CSAIGQTETQYF
>TRBJ1-5|TRBV7-9
CASSPGTAGNQPQHF
>TRBJ2-2|TRBV11-2
CASTPGLAAVTGELFF
>TRBJ2-7|TRBV5-6
CASSLGQSFSYEQYF
>TRBJ1-1|TRBV12-3/TRBV12-4
CASSFREDGEAFF
>TRBJ1-5|TRBV6-6
CASSYGNGNQPQHF
>TRBJ2-1|TRBV28
CATLKAGLGGNEQFF
>TRBJ2-5|TRBV7-2
CASSLWSGAQETQYF
>TRBJ2-3|TRBV4-1
CASSQGLAGVLADTQYF
>TRBJ1-4|TRBV12-3/TRBV12-4
CASSLGRGGEKLFF
>TRBJ2-1|TRBV7-2
CASSSLAGVNEQFF
>TRBJ2-5|TRBV12-3/TRBV12-4
CASTLHGGRETQYF
>TRBJ1-3|TRBV7-2
CASSLQTGDGNTIYF
>TRBJ1-1|TRBV12-3/TRBV12-4
CASSVGLVTEAFF
>TRBJ1-3|TRBV24-1
CATRDQGYIGNTIYF
>TRBJ2-7|TRBV7-6
CASSLFEDPNYEQYF
>TRBJ1-1|TRBV29-1
CSVESQMGTEAFF
>TRBJ2-7|TRBV6-2/TRBV6-3
CASSTTSGTEYF
>TRBJ1-1|TRBV7-9
CASSLQLAGSATTEAFF
>TRBJ1-6|TRBV7-2
CASALARGQNSPLHF
>TRBJ1-1|TRBV27
CASSLSPGQNTEAFF